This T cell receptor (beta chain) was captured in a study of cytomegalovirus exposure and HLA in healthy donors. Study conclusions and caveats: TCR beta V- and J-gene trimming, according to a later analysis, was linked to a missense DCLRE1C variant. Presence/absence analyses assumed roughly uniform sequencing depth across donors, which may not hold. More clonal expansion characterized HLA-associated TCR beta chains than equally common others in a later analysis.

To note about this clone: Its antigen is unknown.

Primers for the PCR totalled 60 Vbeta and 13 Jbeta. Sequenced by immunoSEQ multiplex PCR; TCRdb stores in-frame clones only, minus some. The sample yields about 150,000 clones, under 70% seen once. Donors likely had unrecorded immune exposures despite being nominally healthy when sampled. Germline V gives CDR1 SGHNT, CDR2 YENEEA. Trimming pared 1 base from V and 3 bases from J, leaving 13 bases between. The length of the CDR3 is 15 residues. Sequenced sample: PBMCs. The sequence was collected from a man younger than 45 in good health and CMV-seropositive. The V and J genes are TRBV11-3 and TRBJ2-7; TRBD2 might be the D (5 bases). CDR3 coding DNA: TGTGCCAGCAGCTTAGGAGCCGGGGATAACTACGAGCAGTACTTC. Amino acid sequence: CASSLGAGDNYEQYF.